The 5 T cell receptor beta chains presented below share a single source sample, sequenced in a study of cytomegalovirus exposure and HLA in healthy donors (dated by TCRdb to about 2017). Libraries were prepared through the immunoSEQ multiplex PCR assay. This immuneACCESS table, as held by TCRdb, lists in-frame sequences with V and J called but not all clones. Of the missing ones, under half trace to an unresolved V gene in checked studies; the others have no known cause. Recorded for this sample are approximately 110,000 clones; 94% of them occurred a single time. The ten largest clonotypes hold approximately 1.2% of the sample. Sequences were obtained from PBMCs. The receptor set was obtained from a woman younger than 30 in good health and CMV-seronegative.

The chain combines TRBV27 with TRBJ1-5, with D maybe TRBD1 (5 bases). The CDR3 spans 15 residues. Germline-derived CDR1 and CDR2 are MNHEY and SMNVEV (reference sequence). V dropped 0 bases and J dropped 2 bases, with 8 bases sitting between them. The CDR3: CASSLSGGGNQPQHF. In DNA, the CDR3 is TGTGCCAGCAGTTTATCCGGGGGGGGCAATCAGCCCCAGCATTTT.

This clone was seen only once. V and J are TRBV28 and TRBJ1-4, with 8 bases matching TRBD1. Trimming at V came to 5 bases and at J to 5 bases, leaving 7 bases not matched to a gene. The CDR3 length is 15 residues. CDR1 and CDR2 (germline): MDHEN, SYDVKM. The chain's CDR3 is CASSTTGGGNEKLFF. The CDR3 nucleotides read TGTGCCAGCAGTACCACAGGGGGAGGCAATGAAAAACTGTTTTTT. Full variable domain (outside the CDR3, taken from reference TRBV28 and TRBJ1-4): DVKVTQSSRYLVKRTGEKVFLECVQDMDHENMFWYRQDPGLGLRLIYFSYDVKMKEKGDIPEGYSVSREKKERFSLILESASTNQTSMYLCASSTTGGGNEKLFFGSGTQLSVL.

This clone was detected only once. The chain uses TRBV18 and TRBJ2-2, with D hard to call. This CDR3 has 15 amino acids. Germline CDR1 and CDR2: KGHSH and LQKENI. V was cut by 6 bases and J by 7 bases, with 18 bases left in between. CDR3 residues: CASSREVGRSGELFF. CDR3 nucleotides: TGTGCCAGCTCCCGAGAAGTTGGTCGAAGCGGGGAGCTGTTTTTT.

This chain links TRBV7-2 with TRBJ2-1; D is unresolved. This CDR3 has 11 amino acids. Germline V gene lookup returns CDR1 SGHTA and CDR2 FQGNSA. Trimming shortened V by 1 base and J by 10 bases, and 5 bases separated the two germline ends. In DNA form, the CDR3 reads TGTGCCAGCAGCTTAGGGCAGGAGCAGTTCTTC. Amino acids: CASSLGQEQFF.

This chain connects TRBV6-1 to TRBJ1-5, with a tentative D call TRBD1 (5 bases). This CDR3 has 14 amino acids. The V end lost 1 base, the J end lost 7 bases, and 11 bases lay between the germline ends. Germline V lookup: CDR1 MNHNS, CDR2 SASEGT. The CDR3 reads CASSEGGLQQPQHF. Written as DNA, the CDR3 is TGTGCCAGCAGTGAAGGGGGCCTGCAGCAGCCCCAGCATTTT.